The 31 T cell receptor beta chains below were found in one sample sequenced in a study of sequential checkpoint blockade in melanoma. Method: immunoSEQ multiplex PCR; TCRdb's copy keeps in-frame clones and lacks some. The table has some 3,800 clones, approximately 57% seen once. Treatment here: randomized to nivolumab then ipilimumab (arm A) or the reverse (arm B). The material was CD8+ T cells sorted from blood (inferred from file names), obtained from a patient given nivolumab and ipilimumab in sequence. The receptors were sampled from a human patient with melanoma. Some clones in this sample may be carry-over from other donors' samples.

The CDR3 here is CASRLGSGYTF. The DNA of the CDR3 is TGTGCCAGCAGGCTAGGTTCTGGCTACACCTTC. This chain links TRBV6-5 with TRBJ1-2; D gene ambiguous. The germline gives CDR1 MNHEY, CDR2 SVGAGI. The CDR3 covers 11 residues. Trimming removed 6 bases from V and 7 bases from J, with 9 bases in between.

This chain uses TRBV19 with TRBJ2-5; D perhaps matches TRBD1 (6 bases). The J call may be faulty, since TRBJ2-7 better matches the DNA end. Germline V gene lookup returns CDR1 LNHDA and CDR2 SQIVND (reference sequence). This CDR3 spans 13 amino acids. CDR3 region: CASSIGQAYEQYF. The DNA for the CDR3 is TGTGCCAGTAGTATAGGACAGGCCTACGAGCAGTACTTC.

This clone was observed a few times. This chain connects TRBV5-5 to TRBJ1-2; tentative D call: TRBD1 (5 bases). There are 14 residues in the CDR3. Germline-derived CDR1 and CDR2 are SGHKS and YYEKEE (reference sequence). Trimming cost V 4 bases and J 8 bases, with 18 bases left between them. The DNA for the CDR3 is TGTGCCAGCAGCCCCGCGGGGCAGGTTAAAGGCTACACCTTC. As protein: CASSPAGQVKGYTF.

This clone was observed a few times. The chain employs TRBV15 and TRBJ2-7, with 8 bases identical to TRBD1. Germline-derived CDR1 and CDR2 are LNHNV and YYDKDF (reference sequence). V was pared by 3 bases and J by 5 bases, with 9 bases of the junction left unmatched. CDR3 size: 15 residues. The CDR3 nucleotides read TGTGCCACCAGCAGTCCCGGGACAGGTCTGAACGAGCAGTACTTC. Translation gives CATSSPGTGLNEQYF.

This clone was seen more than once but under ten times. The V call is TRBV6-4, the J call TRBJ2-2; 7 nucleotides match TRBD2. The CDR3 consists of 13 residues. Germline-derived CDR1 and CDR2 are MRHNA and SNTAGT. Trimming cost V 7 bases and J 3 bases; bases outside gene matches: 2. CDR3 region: CASTAGDTGELFF. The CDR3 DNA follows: TGTGCCAGCACGGCGGGGGACACCGGGGAGCTGTTTTTT.

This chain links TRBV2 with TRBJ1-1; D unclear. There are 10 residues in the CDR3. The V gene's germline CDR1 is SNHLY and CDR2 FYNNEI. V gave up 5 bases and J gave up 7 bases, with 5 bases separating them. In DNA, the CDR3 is TGTGCCAGCAGTTCAGGTGAAGCTTTCTTT. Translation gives CASSSGEAFF.

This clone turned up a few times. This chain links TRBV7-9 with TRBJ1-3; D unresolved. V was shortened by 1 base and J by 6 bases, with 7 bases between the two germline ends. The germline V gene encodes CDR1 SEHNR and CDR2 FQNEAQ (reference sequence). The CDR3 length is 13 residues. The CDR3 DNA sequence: TGTGCCAGCAGCTTAGTTGGGCAAAACACCATATATTTT. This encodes CASSLVGQNTIYF.

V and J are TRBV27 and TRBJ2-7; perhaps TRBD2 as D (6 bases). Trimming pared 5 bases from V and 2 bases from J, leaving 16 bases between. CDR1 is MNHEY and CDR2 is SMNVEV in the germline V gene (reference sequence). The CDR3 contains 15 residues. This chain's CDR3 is CASSPTGGRTYEQYF. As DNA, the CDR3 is TGTGCCAGCAGTCCCACCGGGGGTAGAACCTACGAGCAGTACTTC.

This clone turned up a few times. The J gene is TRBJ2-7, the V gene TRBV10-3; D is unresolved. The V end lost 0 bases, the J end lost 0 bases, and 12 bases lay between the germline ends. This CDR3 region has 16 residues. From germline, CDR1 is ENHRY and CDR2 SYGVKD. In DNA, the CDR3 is TGTGCCATCAGTGAGTCCGAGAGAGGCCCCTCCTACGAGCAGTACTTC. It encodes CAISESERGPSYEQYF.

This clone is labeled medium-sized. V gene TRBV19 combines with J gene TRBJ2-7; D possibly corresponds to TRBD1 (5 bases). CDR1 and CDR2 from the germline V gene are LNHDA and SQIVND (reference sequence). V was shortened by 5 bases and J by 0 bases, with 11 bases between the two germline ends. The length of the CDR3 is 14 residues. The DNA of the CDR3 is TGTGCCAGTAGTCCTACGGACACCTCCTACGAGCAGTACTTC. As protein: CASSPTDTSYEQYF.

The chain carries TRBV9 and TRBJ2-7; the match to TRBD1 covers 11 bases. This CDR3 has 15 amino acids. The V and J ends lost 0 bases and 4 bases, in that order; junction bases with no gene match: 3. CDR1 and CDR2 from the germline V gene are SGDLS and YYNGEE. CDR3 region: CASSVEGQGAYEQYF. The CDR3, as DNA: TGTGCCAGCAGCGTAGAAGGACAGGGGGCATACGAGCAGTACTTC. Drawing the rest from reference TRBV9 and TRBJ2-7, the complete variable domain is DSGVTQTPKHLITATGQRVTLRCSPRSGDLSVYWYQQSLDQGLQFLIQYYNGEERAKGNILERFSAQQFPDLHSELNLSSLELGDSALYFCASSVEGQGAYEQYFGPGTRLTVT.

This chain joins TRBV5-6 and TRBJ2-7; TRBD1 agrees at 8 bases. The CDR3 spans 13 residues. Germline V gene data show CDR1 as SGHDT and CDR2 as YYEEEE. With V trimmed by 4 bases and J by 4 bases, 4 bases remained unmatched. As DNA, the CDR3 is TGTGCCAGCAGCACTGACAGGGGTTACGAGCAGTACTTC. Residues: CASSTDRGYEQYF.

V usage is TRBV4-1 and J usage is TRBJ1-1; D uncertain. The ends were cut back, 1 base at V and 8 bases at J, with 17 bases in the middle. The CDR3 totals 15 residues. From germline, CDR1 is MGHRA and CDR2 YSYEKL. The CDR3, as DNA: TGCGCCAGCAGCCAAGGGAGTCTGGCGGGCGAAGAAGCTTTCTTT. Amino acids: CASSQGSLAGEEAFF.

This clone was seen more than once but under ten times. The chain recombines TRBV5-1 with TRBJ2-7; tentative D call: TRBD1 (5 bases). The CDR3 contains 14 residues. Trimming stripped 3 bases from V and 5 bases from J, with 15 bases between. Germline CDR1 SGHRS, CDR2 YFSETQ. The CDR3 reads CASSSLTATDEQYF. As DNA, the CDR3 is TGCGCCAGCAGCTCCCTGACAGCGACGGACGAGCAGTACTTC.

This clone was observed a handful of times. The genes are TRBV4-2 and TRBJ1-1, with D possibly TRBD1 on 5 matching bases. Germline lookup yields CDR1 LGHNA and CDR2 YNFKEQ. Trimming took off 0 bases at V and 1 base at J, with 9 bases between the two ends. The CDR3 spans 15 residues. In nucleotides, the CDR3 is TGTGCCAGCAGCCAAGAAGGACAAGCGAACACTGAAGCTTTCTTT. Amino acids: CASSQEGQANTEAFF.

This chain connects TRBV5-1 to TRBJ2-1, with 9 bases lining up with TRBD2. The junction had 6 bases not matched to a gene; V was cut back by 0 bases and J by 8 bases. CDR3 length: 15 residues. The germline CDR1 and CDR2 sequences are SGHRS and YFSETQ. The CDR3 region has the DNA TGCGCCAGCAGCTTGGGGCGGGGGGGCCGTGATGAGCAGTTCTTC. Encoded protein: CASSLGRGGRDEQFF.

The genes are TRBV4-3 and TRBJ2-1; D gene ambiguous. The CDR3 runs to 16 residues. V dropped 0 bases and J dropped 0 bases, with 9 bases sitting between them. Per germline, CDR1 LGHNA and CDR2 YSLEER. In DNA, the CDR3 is TGCGCCAGCAGCCAAGACGCGAGTGCCTCCTACAATGAGCAGTTCTTC. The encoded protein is CASSQDASASYNEQFF.

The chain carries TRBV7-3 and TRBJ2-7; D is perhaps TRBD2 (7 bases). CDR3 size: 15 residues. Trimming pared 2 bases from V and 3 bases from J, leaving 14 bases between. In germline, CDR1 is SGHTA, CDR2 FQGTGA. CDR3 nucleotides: TGTGCCAGCAGCTTAGAGGGGGGGACGAACTACGAGCAGTACTTC. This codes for CASSLEGGTNYEQYF.

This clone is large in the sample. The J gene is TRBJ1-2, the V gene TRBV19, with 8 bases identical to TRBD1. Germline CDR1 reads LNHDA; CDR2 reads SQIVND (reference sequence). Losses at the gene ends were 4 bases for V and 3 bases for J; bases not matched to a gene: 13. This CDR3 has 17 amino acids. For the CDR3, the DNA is TGTGCCAGTAGTACCGCCGGACAGGGTAGGGAAGACTATGGCTACACCTTC. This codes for CASSTAGQGREDYGYTF.

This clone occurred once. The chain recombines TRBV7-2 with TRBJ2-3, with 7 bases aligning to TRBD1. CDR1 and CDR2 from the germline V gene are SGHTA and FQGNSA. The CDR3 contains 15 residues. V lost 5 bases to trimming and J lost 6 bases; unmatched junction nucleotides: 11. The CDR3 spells CASSQHRGGVDTQYF. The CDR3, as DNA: TGTGCCAGCAGCCAACACAGGGGCGGCGTTGATACGCAGTATTTT.

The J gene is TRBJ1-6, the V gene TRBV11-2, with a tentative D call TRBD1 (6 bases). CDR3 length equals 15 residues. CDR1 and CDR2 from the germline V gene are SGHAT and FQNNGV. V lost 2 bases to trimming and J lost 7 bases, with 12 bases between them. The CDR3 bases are TGTGCCAGCAGCTTAAGCGCAGGGACAAATTCACCCCTCCACTTT. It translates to CASSLSAGTNSPLHF.

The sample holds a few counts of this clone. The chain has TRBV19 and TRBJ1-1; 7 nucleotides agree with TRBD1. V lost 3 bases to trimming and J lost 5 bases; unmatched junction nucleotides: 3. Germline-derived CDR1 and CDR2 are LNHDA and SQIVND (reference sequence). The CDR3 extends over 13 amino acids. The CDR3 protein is CASSIDRVTEAFF. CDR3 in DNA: TGTGCCAGTAGTATCGACAGGGTTACTGAAGCTTTCTTT.

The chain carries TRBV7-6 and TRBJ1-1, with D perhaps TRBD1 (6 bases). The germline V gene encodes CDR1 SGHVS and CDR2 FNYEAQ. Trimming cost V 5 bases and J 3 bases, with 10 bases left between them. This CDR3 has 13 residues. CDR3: CASSTRTDTEAFF. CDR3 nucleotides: TGTGCCAGCAGCACCCGGACAGACACTGAAGCTTTCTTT.

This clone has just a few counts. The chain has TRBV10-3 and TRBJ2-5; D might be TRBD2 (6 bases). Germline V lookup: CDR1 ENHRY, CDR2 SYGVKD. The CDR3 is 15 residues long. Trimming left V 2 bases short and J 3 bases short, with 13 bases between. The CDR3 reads CAISEDDREEETQYF. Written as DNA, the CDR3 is TGTGCCATCAGTGAGGATGATAGGGAGGAAGAGACCCAGTACTTC.

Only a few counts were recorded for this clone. The CDR3 sequence: CASSQATGSAYEQYF. The CDR3 DNA follows: TGTGCCAGCAGCCAAGCTACAGGGTCAGCCTACGAGCAGTACTTC. The chain recombines TRBV14 with TRBJ2-7, with D tentatively TRBD1 (6 bases). Per the germline V gene, CDR1 is SGHDN and CDR2 is FVKESK. V was clipped by 1 base and J by 2 bases, with 12 bases between them. CDR3 size: 15 residues.

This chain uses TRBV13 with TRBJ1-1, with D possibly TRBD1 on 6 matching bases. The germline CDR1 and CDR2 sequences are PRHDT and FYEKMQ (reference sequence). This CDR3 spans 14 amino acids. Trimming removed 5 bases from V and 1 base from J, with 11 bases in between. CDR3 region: CASSAWDTNTEAFF. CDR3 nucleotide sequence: TGTGCCAGCAGCGCCTGGGACACGAACACTGAAGCTTTCTTT.

As DNA, the CDR3 is TGCGCCAGCAGTGAGGCAGCGGGGGGGCAGGAGACCCAGTACTTC. Its translation: CASSEAAGGQETQYF. The J gene is TRBJ2-5, the V gene TRBV4-1; 10 bases line up with TRBD2. From germline, CDR1 is MGHRA and CDR2 YSYEKL. The CDR3 sequence is 15 residues long. Trimming removed 6 bases from V and 5 bases from J; junction bases left unmatched: 9.

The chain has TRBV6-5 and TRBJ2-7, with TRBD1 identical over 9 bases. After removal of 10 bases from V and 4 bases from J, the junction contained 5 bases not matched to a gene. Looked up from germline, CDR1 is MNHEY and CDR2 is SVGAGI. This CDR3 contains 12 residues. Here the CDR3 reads CATTTGGYEQYF. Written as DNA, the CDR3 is TGTGCCACCACGACAGGGGGGTACGAGCAGTACTTC.

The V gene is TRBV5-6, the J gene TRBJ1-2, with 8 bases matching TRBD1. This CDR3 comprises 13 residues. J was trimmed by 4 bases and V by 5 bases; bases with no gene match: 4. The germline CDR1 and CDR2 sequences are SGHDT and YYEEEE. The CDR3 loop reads CASRDREAYGYTF. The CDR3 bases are TGTGCCAGCAGGGACAGGGAGGCCTATGGCTACACCTTC.

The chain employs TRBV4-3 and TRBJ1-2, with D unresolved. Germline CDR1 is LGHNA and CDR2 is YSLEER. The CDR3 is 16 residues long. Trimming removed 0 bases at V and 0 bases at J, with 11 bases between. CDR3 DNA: TGCGCCAGCAGCCAAGATAGCGGGGTTTCTAACTATGGCTACACCTTC. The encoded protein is CASSQDSGVSNYGYTF.

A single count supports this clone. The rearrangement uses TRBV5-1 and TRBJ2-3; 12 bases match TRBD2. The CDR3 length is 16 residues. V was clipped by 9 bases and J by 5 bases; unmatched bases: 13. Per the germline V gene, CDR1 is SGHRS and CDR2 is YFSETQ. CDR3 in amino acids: CATSAASGGARDTQYF. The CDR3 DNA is TGCGCCACCTCCGCCGCTAGCGGGGGGGCCAGAGATACGCAGTATTTT.